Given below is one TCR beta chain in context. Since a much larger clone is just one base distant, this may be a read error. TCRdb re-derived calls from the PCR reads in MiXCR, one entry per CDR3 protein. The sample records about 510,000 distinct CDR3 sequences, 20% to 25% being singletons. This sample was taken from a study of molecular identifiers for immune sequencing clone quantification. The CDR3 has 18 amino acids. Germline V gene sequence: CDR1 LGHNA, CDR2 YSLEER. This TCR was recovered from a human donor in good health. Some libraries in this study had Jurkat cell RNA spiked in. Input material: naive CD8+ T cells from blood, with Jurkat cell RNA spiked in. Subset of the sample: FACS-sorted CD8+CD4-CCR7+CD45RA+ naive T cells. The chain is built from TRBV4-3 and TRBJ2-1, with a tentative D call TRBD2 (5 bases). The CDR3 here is CASNQEGGPGARYNEQFF. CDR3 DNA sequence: TGCGCCAGCAACCAAGAAGGAGGTCCAGGAGCGCGGTACAATGAGCAGTTCTTC.